The next 18 T cell receptor beta chains were all read from a single sample in a study of T cells in Graves' hyperthyroidism and ophthalmopathy. Amplification of TCR beta CDR3 regions was performed using RNA transcripts as template. First-round RT-PCR with HTBI primers amplified the TCR CDR3 region. TCRdb used MiXCR to reprocess the multiplex PCR reads, holding one entry per CDR3 protein. The repertoire holds approximately 590,000 distinct CDR3 sequences, with 46% as singletons. Sequenced: peripheral blood or thyroid tissue (not recorded which). These receptor sequences come from a woman between 18 and 29 years old with Graves' hyperthyroidism.

The chain couples TRBV2 to TRBJ2-7; D might be TRBD1 (6 bases). The CDR3 has 14 amino acids. Trimming took 11 bases from V and 0 from J, leaving 17 bases between them. CDR1 SNHLY and CDR2 FYNNEI come from the germline V gene. As DNA, the CDR3 is TGTGCCTGGACCGGACAGCTTTACTCCTACGAGCAGTACTTC. Protein product: CAWTGQLYSYEQYF.

The V and J genes are TRBV7-9 and TRBJ1-6, with a tentative D call TRBD1 (6 bases). Germline-derived CDR1 and CDR2 are SEHNR and FQNEAQ (reference sequence). This CDR3 contains 13 residues. The CDR3 DNA sequence: TGTGCTAGCCTCAGGGGAGAAGGTTCACCCCTCCACTTT. Its translation is CASLRGEGSPLHF.

This chain connects TRBV7-9 to TRBJ2-7; TRBD1 matches at 11 bases. There are 15 residues in the CDR3. J lost 2 bases, V lost 5 bases, and 5 bases had no gene match. The germline CDR1 and CDR2 sequences are SEHNR and FQNEAQ (reference sequence). CDR3 protein: CASSLWTGGPYEQYF. Here the CDR3 DNA reads TGTGCCAGCAGCCTATGGACAGGGGGCCCCTACGAGCAGTACTTC.

The V and J genes are TRBV7-3 and TRBJ1-2; 9 positions match TRBD1. CDR3 length: 16 amino acids. The germline V gene has CDR1 SGHTA and CDR2 FQGTGA. The V segment lost 5 bases and the J segment 1 base; nucleotides outside the gene matches: 8. CDR3 sequence (DNA): TGTGCCAGCAGCACAGGGGGCCGGTCTCTTAACTATGGCTACACCTTC. Translation: CASSTGGRSLNYGYTF.

This clonotype was found many times. J is TRBJ1-2 and V is TRBV29-1; D is undetermined. The CDR3 runs 13 residues. V was pared by 3 bases and J by 0 bases, with 8 bases between. Germline CDR1 reads SQVTM; CDR2 reads ANQGSEA. The CDR3 spells CSVDGEANYGYTF. CDR3 DNA: TGCAGCGTTGATGGTGAGGCTAACTATGGCTACACCTTC.

The V and J genes are TRBV5-1 and TRBJ2-2; TRBD2 matches 10 bases. There are 17 residues in the CDR3. Trimming removed 0 bases from V and 3 bases from J; junction bases left unmatched: 5. Germline CDR1 and CDR2: SGHRS and YFSETQ. CDR3 amino acids: CASSLVLAGVDTGELFF. Written as DNA, the CDR3 is TGCGCCAGCAGCTTGGTGCTAGCGGGAGTGGACACCGGGGAGCTGTTTTTT. Together with reference TRBV5-1 and TRBJ2-2, the CDR3 gives the full variable domain: KAGVTQTPRYLIKTRGQQVTLSCSPISGHRSVSWYQQTPGQGLQFLFEYFSETQRNKGNFPGRFSGRQFSNSRSEMNVSTLELGDSALYLCASSLVLAGVDTGELFFGEGSRLTVL.

The chain links TRBV2 to TRBJ1-1, with D perhaps matching TRBD1 (6 bases). This CDR3 has 13 amino acids. Trimming pared 7 bases from V and 4 bases from J, leaving 13 bases between. Germline V gene sequence: CDR1 SNHLY, CDR2 FYNNEI. CDR3 region: CASIRQATTEAFF. DNA of the CDR3: TGTGCCAGCATAAGACAGGCAACCACTGAAGCTTTCTTT.

This clonotype was detected many times. The chain has TRBV30 and TRBJ1-3; D not certain. The germline V and J ends were trimmed by 0 bases and 4 bases, with 4 bases remaining between them. Per germline, CDR1 GTSNPN and CDR2 SVGIG (reference sequence). This CDR3 is built from 12 residues. DNA for the CDR3: TGTGCCTGGAGTGTACCGGGAAACACCATATATTTT. Protein sequence: CAWSVPGNTIYF.

The J gene is TRBJ1-2, the V gene TRBV20-1, with D maybe TRBD1 (5 bases). CDR1 DFQATT and CDR2 SNEGSKA come from the germline V gene (reference sequence). V dropped 0 bases and J dropped 4 bases, with 18 bases sitting between them. This CDR3 region has 16 residues. The CDR3 loop is CSARDLLWGLTYGYTF. In DNA form, the CDR3 reads TGCAGTGCTAGAGACCTGCTTTGGGGCCTCACCTATGGCTACACCTTC.

This chain links TRBV24-1 with TRBJ2-5; D possibly uses TRBD1 or TRBD2 (5 bases each). V was shortened by 4 bases and J by 3 bases, with 5 bases between the two germline ends. Germline V gives CDR1 KGHDR, CDR2 SFDVKD. The CDR3 has 12 amino acids. CDR3 bases: TGTGCCACCAGTGAGGGGGAAGAGACCCAGTACTTC. Translating gives CATSEGEETQYF.

This clonotype was seen many times. The chain employs TRBV24-1 and TRBJ2-2; D is ambiguous. Trimming shortened V by 3 bases and J by 8 bases, and 12 bases separated the two germline ends. CDR3 size: 14 residues. Germline assignment: CDR1 KGHDR and CDR2 SFDVKD. As DNA, the CDR3 is TGTGCCACCAGTGATGCCGAACCGGTTGGGGAGCTGTTTTTT. This sequence encodes CATSDAEPVGELFF.

V is TRBV24-1 and J is TRBJ1-5; D gene ambiguous. Trimming shortened V by 6 bases and J by 10 bases, and 12 bases separated the two germline ends. CDR3 size: 12 residues. Per the germline V gene, CDR1 is KGHDR and CDR2 is SFDVKD. The CDR3 here is CATSLEASPQHF. CDR3 sequence (DNA): TGTGCCACCAGTTTAGAGGCCAGCCCCCAGCATTTT.

As concerns this clonotype: A read error is likely, as this CDR3 ends without the conserved phenylalanine or tryptophan. The rearrangement joins TRBV29-1 to TRBJ1-3; no firm D call. Looked up from germline, CDR1 is SQVTM and CDR2 is ANQGSEA. The CDR3 consists of 13 residues. The CDR3 protein is CSVEGRLGNTIYS. Here the CDR3 DNA reads TGCAGCGTCGAAGGCAGGCTTGGAAATACCATATATTCT.

The gene calls are TRBV12-3 or TRBV12-4 and TRBJ2-5; tentative D call: TRBD1 (6 bases). Between the trimmed V and J ends, which lost 6 bases and 5 bases, there was a span of 13 bases. This CDR3 has 13 amino acids. The CDR3 here is CASRDTGLETQYF. The CDR3, as DNA: TGTGCCAGCAGAGATACAGGGCTGGAGACCCAGTACTTC.

The chain uses TRBV2 and TRBJ2-7; D possibly corresponds to TRBD2 (6 bases). Trimming took 4 bases from V and 4 from J, leaving 14 bases between them. Germline V gene data show CDR1 as SNHLY and CDR2 as FYNNEI. This CDR3 has 14 residues. The CDR3 DNA follows: TGTGCCAGCAGTGTTGTGGAGGGGCGGTACGAGCAGTACTTC. Amino acids: CASSVVEGRYEQYF.

This clonotype appeared many times. The chain combines TRBV24-1 with TRBJ1-2, with 10 bases lining up with TRBD1. This CDR3 is built from 18 residues. Germline CDR1 KGHDR, CDR2 SFDVKD. J gave up 4 bases and V 3 bases, and 13 bases lay outside the gene matches. CDR3 protein: CATSDPGGQGPPPYGYTF. CDR3 DNA: TGTGCCACCAGTGATCCAGGGGGACAGGGGCCGCCGCCCTATGGCTACACCTTC.

This chain links TRBV7-9 with TRBJ1-2; weak D call: TRBD1 (5 bases). Germline CDR1 and CDR2: SEHNR and FQNEAQ (reference sequence). The CDR3 runs 14 residues. The V gene lost 5 bases and the J gene lost 1 base, with 11 bases spanning the gap. CDR3: CASSLDTFNYGYTF. CDR3 nucleotide sequence: TGTGCCAGCAGCCTGGACACGTTTAACTATGGCTACACCTTC.

V and J are TRBV2 and TRBJ1-2; D is possibly TRBD1 (6 bases). The germline gives CDR1 SNHLY, CDR2 FYNNEI. The CDR3 totals 14 residues. V was cut by 6 bases and J by 5 bases, with 16 bases left in between. CDR3 in amino acids: CASRDRDRRYGYTF. The CDR3 DNA is TGTGCCAGCAGGGATCGCGACAGGCGTTATGGCTACACCTTC.